This T cell receptor (beta chain) was captured by sequencing in a study of blood T cell repertoires in COVID-19. Those who participated ranged in age from 18 to 89 years and resided in about 24 US areas. CDR3 size: 16 residues. Germline CDR1 reads SGHVS; CDR2 reads FQNEAQ. After removal of 0 bases from V and 3 bases from J, the junction contained 4 bases not matched to a gene. Per the original methods: Amplification of reference gene primers provided the estimated nucleated cell counts. Produced via immunoSEQ multiplex PCR; TCRdb's table is partial and in-frame only. The DNA was the basis for D and trimming; V, J and clone size are from that table. The repertoire includes roughly 290,000 clones, over 75% of them detected once, and roughly 2% sits in the top ten.

Sequenced input: PBMCs or T cells enriched from blood (not recorded which). V is TRBV7-8 and J is TRBJ2-3, with 9 positions matching TRBD1. This receptor was identified in a man aged 25 to 40 who had recovered from COVID-19. CDR3 loop: CASSLAGQGITDTQYF. CDR3 coding DNA: TGTGCCAGCAGCTTAGCGGGACAGGGAATTACAGATACGCAGTATTTT.